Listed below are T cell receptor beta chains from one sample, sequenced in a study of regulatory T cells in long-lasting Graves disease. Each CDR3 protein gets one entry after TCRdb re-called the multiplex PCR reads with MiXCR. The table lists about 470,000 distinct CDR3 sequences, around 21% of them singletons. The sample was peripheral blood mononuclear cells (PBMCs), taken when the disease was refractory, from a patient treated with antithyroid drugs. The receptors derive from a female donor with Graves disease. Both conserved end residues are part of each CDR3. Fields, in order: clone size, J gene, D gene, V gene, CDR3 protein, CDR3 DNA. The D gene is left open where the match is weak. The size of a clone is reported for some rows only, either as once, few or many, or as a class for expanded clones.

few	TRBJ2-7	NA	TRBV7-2	CASSLGGGPYYEQYF	TGTGCCAGCAGCTTAGGAGGGGGACCCTACTACGAGCAGTACTTC
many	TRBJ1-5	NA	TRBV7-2	CASSMGGNNQPQHF	TGTGCCAGCAGCATGGGAGGAAACAATCAGCCCCAGCATTTT
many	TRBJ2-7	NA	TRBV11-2	CASSLWDYEQYF	TGTGCCAGCAGCTTGTGGGACTACGAGCAGTACTTC
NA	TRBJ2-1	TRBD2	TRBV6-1	CASSESWTSGRDNEQFF	TGTGCCAGCAGTGAATCTTGGACTAGCGGGAGGGACAATGAGCAGTTCTTC
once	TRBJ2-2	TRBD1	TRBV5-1	CASSSQTDRWNTGELFF	TGCGCCAGCAGCTCCCAAACGGACAGGTGGAACACCGGGGAGCTGTTTTTT
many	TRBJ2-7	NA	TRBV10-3	CAITPGQGIYEQYF	TGTGCCATCACCCCGGGACAAGGGATTTACGAGCAGTACTTC
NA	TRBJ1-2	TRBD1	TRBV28	CASSLQGQGAYGYTF	TGTGCCAGCAGTTTACAAGGACAGGGGGCCTATGGCTACACCTTC
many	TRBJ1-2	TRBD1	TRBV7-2	CASSSTGVGYTF	TGTGCCAGCAGCTCGACAGGGGTCGGCTACACCTTC
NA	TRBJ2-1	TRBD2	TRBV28	CASSLGTMSYNEQFF	TGTGCCAGCAGTTTAGGGACTATGTCCTACAATGAGCAGTTCTTC
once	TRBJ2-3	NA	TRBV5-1	CASSQGSVTDTQYF	TGCGCCAGCAGCCAGGGTAGCGTCACAGATACGCAGTATTTT
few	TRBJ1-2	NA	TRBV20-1	CSSFTPREGADYGYTF	TGCAGCTCCTTTACCCCGCGAGAGGGCGCTGACTATGGCTACACCTTC
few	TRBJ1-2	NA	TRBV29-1	CSVVRGAEGYTF	TGCAGCGTTGTTCGGGGGGCGGAAGGCTACACCTTC
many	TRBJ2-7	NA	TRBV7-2	CASSVGTTSEQYF	TGTGCCAGCAGCGTCGGGACGACGTCCGAGCAGTACTTC
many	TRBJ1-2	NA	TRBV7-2	CASSPRSQGGGYTF	TGTGCCAGCAGCCCCCGGTCCCAGGGAGGTGGCTACACCTTC
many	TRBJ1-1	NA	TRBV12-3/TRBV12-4	CASSGPGTRDTEAFF	TGTGCCAGCAGTGGTCCCGGGACAAGAGACACTGAAGCTTTCTTT
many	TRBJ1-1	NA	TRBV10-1	CASSETIVGAEAFF	TGCGCCAGCAGTGAGACGATCGTGGGTGCTGAAGCTTTCTTT
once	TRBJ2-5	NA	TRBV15	CATSRQETQYF	TGTGCCACCAGCAGGCAAGAGACCCAGTACTTC
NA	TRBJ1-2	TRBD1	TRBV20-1	CSAITGGVWGYTF	TGCAGTGCGATAACAGGGGGCGTCTGGGGCTACACCTTC
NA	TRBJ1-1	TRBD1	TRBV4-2	CASSQVPGGFAEAFF	TGTGCCAGCAGCCAAGTCCCAGGGGGATTCGCTGAAGCTTTCTTT
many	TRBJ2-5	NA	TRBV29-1	CSVTPHDETQYF	TGCAGCGTCACACCCCACGATGAGACCCAGTACTTC
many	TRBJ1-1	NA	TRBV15	CATSRGLVNTEAFF	TGTGCCACCAGCAGGGGACTCGTGAACACTGAAGCTTTCTTT
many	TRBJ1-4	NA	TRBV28	CASSARVSNEKLFF	TGTGCCAGCAGCGCCCGGGTCAGTAATGAAAAACTGTTTTTT
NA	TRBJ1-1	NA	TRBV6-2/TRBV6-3	CASSYQRTTEAFF	TGTGCCAGCAGTTACCAACGCACTACTGAAGCTTTCTTT
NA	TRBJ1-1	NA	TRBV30	CAWSHPNTEAFF	TGTGCCTGGAGCCACCCGAACACTGAAGCTTTCTTT
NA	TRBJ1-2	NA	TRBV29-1	CSVEDIPPRGYTF	TGCAGCGTTGAAGATATCCCCCCCCGTGGCTACACCTTC
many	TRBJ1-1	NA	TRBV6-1	CASSRGSARGAFF	TGTGCCAGCAGTCGGGGTTCCGCGAGGGGAGCTTTCTTT
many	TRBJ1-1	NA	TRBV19	CASRFASQNTEAFF	TGTGCCAGTCGTTTTGCCTCACAGAACACTGAAGCTTTCTTT
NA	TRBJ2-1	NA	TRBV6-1	CASSLPKGISYNEQFF	TGTGCCAGCAGTCTCCCGAAGGGAATCTCCTACAATGAGCAGTTCTTC
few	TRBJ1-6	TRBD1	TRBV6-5	CASSYSGTALGSPLHF	TGTGCCAGCAGTTATTCCGGGACAGCCTTAGGTTCACCCCTCCACTTT
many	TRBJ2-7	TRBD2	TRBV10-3	CAISEKLATEQYF	TGTGCCATCAGTGAAAAACTAGCGACCGAGCAGTACTTC
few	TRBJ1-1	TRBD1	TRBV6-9	CASSYFSPGQGVEAFF	TGTGCCAGCAGTTACTTTAGCCCCGGACAGGGGGTTGAAGCTTTCTTT
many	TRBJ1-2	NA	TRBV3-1	CASSPTVLYGYTF	TGTGCCAGCAGTCCGACAGTGCTCTATGGCTACACCTTC
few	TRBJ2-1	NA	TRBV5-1	CASSSYDVEQFF	TGCGCCAGCAGCTCCTACGATGTGGAGCAGTTCTTC
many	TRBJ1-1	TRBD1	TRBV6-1	CASRNRGLRQNGTEAFF	TGTGCCAGCAGGAACAGGGGTTTAAGGCAAAACGGAACTGAAGCTTTCTTT
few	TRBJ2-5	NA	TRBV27	CASSFIGRETQYF	TGTGCCAGCAGTTTTATTGGCAGAGAAACCCAGTACTTC
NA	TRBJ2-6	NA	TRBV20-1	CSGTDSGANVLTF	TGCAGTGGGACAGACTCTGGGGCCAACGTCCTGACTTTC
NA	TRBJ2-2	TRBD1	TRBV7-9	CAGRQDRAGTGELFF	TGTGCCGGCAGACAAGACAGGGCCGGGACCGGGGAGCTGTTTTTT
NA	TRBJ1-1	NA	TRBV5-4	CASSLGNGEAFF	TGTGCCAGCAGCCTAGGGAACGGTGAAGCTTTCTTT
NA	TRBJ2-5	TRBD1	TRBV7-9	CTSSLTGLETQYF	TGTACCAGCAGCTTGACAGGGTTAGAGACCCAGTACTTC
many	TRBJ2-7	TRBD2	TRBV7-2	CASSLEGTSGVEQYF	TGTGCCAGCAGCTTAGAGGGGACTAGCGGGGTGGAGCAGTACTTC
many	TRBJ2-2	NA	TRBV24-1	CATSDFTGPLNTGELFF	TGTGCCACCAGTGATTTCACAGGGCCCCTAAACACCGGGGAGCTGTTTTTT
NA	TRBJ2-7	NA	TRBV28	CASSFGRGLSYEQYF	TGTGCCAGCAGTTTTGGCAGGGGTTTATCCTACGAGCAGTACTTC
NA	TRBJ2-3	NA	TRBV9	CASSVGPTSSQYF	TGTGCCAGCAGCGTAGGTCCGACCTCTTCGCAGTATTTT
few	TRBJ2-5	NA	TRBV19	CASSPGPRTWETQYF	TGTGCCAGTAGTCCCGGGCCACGGACGTGGGAGACCCAGTACTTC
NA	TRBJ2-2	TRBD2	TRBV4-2	CASSQGTSGTYTGELFF	TGTGCCAGCAGCCAAGGGACTAGCGGGACATACACCGGGGAGCTGTTTTTT
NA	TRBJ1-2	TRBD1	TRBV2	CAKRGGPNYGYTF	TGTGCCAAGCGAGGGGGCCCTAACTATGGCTACACCTTC
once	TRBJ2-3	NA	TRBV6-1	CASSGVGASTDTQYF	TGTGCCAGCAGTGGAGTGGGGGCTAGCACAGATACGCAGTATTTT
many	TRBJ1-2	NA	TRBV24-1	CATSDFPGLNGYTF	TGTGCCACCAGTGATTTCCCAGGTCTGAATGGCTACACCTTC
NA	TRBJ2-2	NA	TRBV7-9	CASSSRGRRNTGELFF	TGTGCCAGCAGCTCCCGCGGGCGGAGAAACACCGGGGAGCTGTTTTTT
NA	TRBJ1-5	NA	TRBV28	CASSFNPPPNQPQHF	TGTGCCAGCAGTTTTAACCCACCCCCTAATCAGCCCCAGCATTTT